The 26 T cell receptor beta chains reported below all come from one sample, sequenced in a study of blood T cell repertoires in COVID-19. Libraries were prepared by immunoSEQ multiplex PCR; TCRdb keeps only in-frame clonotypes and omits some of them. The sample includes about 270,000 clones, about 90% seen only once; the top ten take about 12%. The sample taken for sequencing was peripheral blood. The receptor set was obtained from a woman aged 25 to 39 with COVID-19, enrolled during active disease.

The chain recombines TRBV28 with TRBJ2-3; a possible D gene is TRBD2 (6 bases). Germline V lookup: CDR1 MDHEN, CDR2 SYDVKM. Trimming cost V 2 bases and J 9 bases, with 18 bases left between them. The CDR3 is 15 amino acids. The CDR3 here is CASSLPFGPRGTQYF. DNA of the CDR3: TGTGCCAGCAGTTTACCTTTCGGACCCCGGGGGACGCAGTATTTT. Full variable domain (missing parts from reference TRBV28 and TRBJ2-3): DVKVTQSSRYLVKRTGEKVFLECVQDMDHENMFWYRQDPGLGLRLIYFSYDVKMKEKGDIPEGYSVSREKKERFSLILESASTNQTSMYLCASSLPFGPRGTQYFGPGTRLTVL.

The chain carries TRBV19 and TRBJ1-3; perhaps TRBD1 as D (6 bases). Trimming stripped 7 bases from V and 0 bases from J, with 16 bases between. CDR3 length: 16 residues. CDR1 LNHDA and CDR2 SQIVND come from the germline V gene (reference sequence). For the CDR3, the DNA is TGTGCCAGTACCTACTCAGGGGCCCTCTCTGGAAACACCATATATTTT. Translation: CASTYSGALSGNTIYF.

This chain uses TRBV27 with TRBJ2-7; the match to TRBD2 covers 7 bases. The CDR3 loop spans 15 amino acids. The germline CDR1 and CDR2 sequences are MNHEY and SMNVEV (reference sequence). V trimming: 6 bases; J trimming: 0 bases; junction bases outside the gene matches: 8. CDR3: CASRTMGGSSYEQYF. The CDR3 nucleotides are TGTGCCAGCAGAACTATGGGGGGGAGCTCCTACGAGCAGTACTTC.

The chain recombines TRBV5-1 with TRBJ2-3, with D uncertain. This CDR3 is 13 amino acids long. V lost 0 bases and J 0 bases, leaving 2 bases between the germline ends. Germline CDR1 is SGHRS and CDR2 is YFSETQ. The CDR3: CASSLASTDTQYF. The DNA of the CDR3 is TGCGCCAGCAGCTTGGCTAGCACAGATACGCAGTATTTT.

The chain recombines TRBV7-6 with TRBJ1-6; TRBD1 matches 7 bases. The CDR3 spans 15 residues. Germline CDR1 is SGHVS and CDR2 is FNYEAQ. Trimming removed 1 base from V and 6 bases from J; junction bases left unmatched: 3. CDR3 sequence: CASSLEGQINSPLHF. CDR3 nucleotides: TGTGCCAGCAGCTTAGAGGGACAGATTAATTCACCCCTCCACTTT.

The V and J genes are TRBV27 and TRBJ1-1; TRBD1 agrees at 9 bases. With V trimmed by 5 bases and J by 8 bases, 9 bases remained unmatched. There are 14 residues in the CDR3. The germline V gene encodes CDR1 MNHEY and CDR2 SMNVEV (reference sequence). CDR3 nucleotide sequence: TGTGCCAGCAGTACCCCGGGACAGGGATTCGAAGCTTTCTTT. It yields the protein CASSTPGQGFEAFF.

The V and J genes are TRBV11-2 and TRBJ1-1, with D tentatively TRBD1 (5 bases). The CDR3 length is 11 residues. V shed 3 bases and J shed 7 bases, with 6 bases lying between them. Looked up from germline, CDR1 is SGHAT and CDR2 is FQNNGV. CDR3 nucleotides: TGTGCCAGCAGCTTCGGGGGTGAAGCTTTCTTT. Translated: CASSFGGEAFF.

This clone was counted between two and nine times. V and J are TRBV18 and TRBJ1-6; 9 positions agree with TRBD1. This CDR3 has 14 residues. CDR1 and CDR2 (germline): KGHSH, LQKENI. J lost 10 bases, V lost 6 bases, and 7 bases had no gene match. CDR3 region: CASSPEGQGSPLHF. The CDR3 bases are TGTGCCAGCTCTCCCGAGGGACAGGGATCACCCCTCCACTTT.

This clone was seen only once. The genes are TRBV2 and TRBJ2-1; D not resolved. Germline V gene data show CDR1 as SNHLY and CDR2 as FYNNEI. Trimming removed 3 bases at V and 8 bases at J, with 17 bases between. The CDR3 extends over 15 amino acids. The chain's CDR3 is CASSDTRLFADEQFF. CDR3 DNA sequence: TGTGCCAGCAGTGACACCCGACTCTTTGCCGATGAGCAGTTCTTC. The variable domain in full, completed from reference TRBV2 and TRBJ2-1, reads EPEVTQTPSHQVTQMGQEVILRCVPISNHLYFYWYRQILGQKVEFLVSFYNNEISEKSEIFDDQFSVERPDGSNFTLKIRSTKLEDSAMYFCASSDTRLFADEQFFGPGTRLTVL.

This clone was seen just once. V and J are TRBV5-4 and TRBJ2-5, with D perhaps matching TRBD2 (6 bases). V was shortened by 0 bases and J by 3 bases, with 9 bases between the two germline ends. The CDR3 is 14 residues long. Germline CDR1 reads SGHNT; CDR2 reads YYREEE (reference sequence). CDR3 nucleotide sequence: TGTGCCAGCAGCTTGGAAGGGGAGGAAGAGACCCAGTACTTC. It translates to CASSLEGEEETQYF.

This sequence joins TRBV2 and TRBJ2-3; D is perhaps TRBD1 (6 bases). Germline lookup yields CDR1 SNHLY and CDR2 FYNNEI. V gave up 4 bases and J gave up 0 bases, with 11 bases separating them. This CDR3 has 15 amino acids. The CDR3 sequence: CASSVDRGSTDTQYF. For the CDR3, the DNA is TGTGCCAGCAGTGTGGATAGGGGGAGCACAGATACGCAGTATTTT.

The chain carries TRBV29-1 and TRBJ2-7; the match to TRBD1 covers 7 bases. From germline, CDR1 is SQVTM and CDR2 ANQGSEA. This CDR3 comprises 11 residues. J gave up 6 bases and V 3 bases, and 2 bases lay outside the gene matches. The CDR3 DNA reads TGCAGCGTTGAGTACAGGGGCGAGCAGTACTTC. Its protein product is CSVEYRGEQYF.

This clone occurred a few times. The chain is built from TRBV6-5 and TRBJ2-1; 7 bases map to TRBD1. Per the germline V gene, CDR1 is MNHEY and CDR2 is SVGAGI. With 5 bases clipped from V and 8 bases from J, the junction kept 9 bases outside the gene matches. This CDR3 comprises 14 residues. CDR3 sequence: CASSLRTGWDEQFF. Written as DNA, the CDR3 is TGTGCCAGCAGTCTTCGGACAGGCTGGGATGAGCAGTTCTTC.

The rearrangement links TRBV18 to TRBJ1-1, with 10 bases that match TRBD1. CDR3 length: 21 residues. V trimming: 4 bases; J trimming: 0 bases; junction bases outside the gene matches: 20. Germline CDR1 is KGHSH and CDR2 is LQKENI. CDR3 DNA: TGTGCCAGCTCACTCGGGACAGGGGTTCTTCGGGCAGTAGTCATGAACACTGAAGCTTTCTTT. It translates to CASSLGTGVLRAVVMNTEAFF.

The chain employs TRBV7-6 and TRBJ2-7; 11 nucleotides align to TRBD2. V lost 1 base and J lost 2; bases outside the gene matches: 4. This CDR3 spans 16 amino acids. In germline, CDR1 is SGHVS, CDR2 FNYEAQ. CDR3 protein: CASSLEVSGGAYEQYF. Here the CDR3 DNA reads TGTGCCAGCAGCTTAGAGGTTAGCGGGGGGGCCTACGAGCAGTACTTC.

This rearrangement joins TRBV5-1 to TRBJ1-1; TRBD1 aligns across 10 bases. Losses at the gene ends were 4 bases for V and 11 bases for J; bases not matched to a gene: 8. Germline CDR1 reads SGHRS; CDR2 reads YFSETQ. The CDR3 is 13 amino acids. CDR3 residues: CASSIGQGEGAFF. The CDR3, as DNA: TGCGCCAGCAGCATAGGACAGGGGGAAGGGGCTTTCTTT. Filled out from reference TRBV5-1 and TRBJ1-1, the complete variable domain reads KAGVTQTPRYLIKTRGQQVTLSCSPISGHRSVSWYQQTPGQGLQFLFEYFSETQRNKGNFPGRFSGRQFSNSRSEMNVSTLELGDSALYLCASSIGQGEGAFFGQGTRLTVV.

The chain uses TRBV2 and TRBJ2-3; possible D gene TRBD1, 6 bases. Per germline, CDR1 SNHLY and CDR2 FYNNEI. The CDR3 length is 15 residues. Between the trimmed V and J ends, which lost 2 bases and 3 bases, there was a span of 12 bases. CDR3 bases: TGTGCCAGCAGTGAACAGGGGCTCAGTACAGATACGCAGTATTTT. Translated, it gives CASSEQGLSTDTQYF.

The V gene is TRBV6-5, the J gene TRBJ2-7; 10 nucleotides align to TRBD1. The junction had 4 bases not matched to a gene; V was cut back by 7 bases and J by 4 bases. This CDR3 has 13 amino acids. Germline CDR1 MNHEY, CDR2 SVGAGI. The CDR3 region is CASIDRGRYEQYF. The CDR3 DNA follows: TGTGCCAGCATCGACAGGGGGCGTTACGAGCAGTACTTC.

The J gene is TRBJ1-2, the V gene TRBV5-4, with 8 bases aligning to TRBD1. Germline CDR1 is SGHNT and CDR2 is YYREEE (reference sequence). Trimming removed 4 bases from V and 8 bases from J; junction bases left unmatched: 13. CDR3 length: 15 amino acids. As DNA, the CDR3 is TGTGCCAGCAGCGAATCGCCGGGACAGGTAGACGGCTACACCTTC. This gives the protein CASSESPGQVDGYTF.

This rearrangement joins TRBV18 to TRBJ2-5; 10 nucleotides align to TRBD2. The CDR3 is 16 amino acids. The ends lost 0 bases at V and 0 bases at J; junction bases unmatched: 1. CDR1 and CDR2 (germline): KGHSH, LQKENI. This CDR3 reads CASSPPGLAYQETQYF. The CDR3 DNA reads TGTGCCAGCTCACCACCGGGACTAGCGTACCAAGAGACCCAGTACTTC.

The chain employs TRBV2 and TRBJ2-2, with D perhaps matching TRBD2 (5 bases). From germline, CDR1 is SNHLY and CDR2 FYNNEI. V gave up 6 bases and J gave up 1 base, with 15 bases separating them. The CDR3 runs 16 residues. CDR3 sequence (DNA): TGTGCCAGCAGAAAAGAGGGAAGTGGGAACACCGGGGAGCTGTTTTTT. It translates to CASRKEGSGNTGELFF. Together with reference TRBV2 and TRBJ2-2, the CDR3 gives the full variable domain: EPEVTQTPSHQVTQMGQEVILRCVPISNHLYFYWYRQILGQKVEFLVSFYNNEISEKSEIFDDQFSVERPDGSNFTLKIRSTKLEDSAMYFCASRKEGSGNTGELFFGEGSRLTVL.

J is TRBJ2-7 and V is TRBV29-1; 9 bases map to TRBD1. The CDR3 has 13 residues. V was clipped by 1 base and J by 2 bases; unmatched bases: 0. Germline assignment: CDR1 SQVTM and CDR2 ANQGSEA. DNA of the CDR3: TGCAGCGTTGAAGGACAGGGGGCCTACGAGCAGTACTTC. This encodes CSVEGQGAYEQYF.

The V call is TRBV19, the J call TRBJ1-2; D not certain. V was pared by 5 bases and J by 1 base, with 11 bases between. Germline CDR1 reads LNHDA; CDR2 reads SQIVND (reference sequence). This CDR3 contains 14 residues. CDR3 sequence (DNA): TGTGCCAGTAGTGCCCAGGAGGGTAACTATGGCTACACCTTC. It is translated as CASSAQEGNYGYTF.

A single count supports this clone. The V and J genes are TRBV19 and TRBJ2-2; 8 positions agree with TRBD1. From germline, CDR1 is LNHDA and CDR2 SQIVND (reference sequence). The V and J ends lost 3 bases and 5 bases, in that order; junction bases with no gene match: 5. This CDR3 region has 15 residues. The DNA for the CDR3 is TGTGCCAGTAGTATCGGACAGGGTAGGACCGGGGAGCTGTTTTTT. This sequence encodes CASSIGQGRTGELFF.

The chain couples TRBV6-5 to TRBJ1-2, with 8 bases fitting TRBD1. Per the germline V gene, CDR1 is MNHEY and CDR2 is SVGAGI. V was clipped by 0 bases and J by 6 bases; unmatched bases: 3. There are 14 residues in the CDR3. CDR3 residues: CASSYSWTGNGYTF. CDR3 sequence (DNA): TGTGCCAGCAGTTACTCGTGGACAGGGAATGGCTACACCTTC.

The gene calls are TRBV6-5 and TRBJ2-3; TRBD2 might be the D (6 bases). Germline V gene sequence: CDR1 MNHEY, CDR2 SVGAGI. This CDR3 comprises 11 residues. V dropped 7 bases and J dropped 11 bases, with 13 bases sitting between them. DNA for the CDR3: TGTGCCAGCAAAAAGCTGGGAGGGCAGTATTTT. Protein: CASKKLGGQYF.